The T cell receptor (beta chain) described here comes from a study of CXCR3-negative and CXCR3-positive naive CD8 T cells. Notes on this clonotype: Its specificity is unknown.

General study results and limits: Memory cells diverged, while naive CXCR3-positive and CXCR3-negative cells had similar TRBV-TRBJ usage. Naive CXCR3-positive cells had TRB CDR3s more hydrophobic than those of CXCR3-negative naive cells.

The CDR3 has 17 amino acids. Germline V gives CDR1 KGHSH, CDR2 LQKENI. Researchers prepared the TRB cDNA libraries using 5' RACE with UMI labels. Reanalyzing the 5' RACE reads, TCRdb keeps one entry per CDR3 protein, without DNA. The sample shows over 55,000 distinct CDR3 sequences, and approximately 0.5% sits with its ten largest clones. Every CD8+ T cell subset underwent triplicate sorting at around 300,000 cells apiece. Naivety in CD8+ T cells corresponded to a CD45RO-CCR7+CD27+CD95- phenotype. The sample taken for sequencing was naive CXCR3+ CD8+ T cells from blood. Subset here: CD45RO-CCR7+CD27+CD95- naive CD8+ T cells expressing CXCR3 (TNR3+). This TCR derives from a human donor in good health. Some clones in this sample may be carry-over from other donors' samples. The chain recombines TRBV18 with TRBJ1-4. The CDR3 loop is CASSTACWGDHEGKLFF.